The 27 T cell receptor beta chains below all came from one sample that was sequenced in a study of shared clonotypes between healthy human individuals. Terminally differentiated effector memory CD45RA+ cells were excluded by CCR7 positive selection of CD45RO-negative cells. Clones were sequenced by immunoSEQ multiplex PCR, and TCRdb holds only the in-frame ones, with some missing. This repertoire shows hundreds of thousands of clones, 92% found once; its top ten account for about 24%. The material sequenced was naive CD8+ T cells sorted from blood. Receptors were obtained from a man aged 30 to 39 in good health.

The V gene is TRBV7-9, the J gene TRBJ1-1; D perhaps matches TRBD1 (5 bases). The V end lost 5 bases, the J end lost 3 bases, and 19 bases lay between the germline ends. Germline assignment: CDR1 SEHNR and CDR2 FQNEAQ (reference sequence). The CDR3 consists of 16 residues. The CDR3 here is CASSHAPGPRDTEAFF. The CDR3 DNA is TGTGCCAGCAGCCACGCTCCGGGACCCCGGGACACTGAAGCTTTCTTT.

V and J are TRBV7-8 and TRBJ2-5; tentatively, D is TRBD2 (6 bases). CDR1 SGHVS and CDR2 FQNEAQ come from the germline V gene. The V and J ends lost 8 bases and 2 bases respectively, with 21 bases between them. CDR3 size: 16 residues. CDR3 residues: CASSSFTMTSQETQYF. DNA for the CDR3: TGTGCCAGCTCCTCCTTCACCATGACTAGTCAAGAGACCCAGTACTTC.

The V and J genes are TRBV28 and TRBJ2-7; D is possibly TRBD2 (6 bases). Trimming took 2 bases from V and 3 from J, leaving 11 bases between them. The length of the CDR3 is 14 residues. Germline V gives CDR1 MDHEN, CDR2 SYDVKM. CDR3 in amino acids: CASSLEMGGYEQYF. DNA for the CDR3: TGTGCCAGCAGTTTAGAGATGGGGGGCTACGAGCAGTACTTC.

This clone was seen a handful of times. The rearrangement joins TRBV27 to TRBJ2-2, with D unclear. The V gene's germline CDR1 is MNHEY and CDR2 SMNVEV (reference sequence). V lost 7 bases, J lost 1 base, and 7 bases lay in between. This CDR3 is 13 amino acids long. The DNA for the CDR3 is TGTGCCAGCAAAGTAGGGAACACCGGGGAGCTGTTTTTT. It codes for CASKVGNTGELFF.

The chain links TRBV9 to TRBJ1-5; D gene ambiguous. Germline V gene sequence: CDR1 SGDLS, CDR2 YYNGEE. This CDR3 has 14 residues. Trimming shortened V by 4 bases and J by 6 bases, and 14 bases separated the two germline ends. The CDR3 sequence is CASSPEGGGQPQHF. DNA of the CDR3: TGTGCCAGCAGCCCAGAGGGTGGAGGTCAGCCCCAGCATTTT.

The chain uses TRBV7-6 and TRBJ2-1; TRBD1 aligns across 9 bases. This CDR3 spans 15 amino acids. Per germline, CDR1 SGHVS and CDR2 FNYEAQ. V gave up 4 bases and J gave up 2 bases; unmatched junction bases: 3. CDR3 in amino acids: CASSSRTGAYNEQFF. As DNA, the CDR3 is TGTGCCAGCAGCTCCCGGACAGGGGCCTACAATGAGCAGTTCTTC.

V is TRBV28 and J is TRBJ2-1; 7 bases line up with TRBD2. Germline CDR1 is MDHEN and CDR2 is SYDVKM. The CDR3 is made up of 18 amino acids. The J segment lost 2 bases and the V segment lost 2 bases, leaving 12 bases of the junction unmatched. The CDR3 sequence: CASSLLTSESSPYNEQFF. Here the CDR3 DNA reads TGTGCCAGCAGTTTACTCACTAGCGAAAGTAGCCCCTACAATGAGCAGTTCTTC.

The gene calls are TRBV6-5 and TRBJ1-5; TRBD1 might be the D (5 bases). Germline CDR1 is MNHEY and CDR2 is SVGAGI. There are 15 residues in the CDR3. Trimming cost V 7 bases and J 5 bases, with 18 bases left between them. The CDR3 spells CASINEGPRDQPQHF. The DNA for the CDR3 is TGTGCCAGCATCAATGAGGGACCCCGGGATCAGCCCCAGCATTTT.

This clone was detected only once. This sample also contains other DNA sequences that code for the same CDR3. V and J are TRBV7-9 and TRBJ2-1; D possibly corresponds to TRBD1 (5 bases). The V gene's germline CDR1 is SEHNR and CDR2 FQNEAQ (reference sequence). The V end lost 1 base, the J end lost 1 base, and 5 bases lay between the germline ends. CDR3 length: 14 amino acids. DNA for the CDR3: TGTGCCAGCAGCTTAGAGGGGTCCTACAATGAGCAGTTCTTC. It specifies CASSLEGSYNEQFF.

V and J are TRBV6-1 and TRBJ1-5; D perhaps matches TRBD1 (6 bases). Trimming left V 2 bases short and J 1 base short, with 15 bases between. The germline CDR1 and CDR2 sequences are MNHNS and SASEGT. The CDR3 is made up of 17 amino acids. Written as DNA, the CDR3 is TGTGCCAGCAGTGAATGGAGGGGGGGCGAGAGCAATCAGCCCCAGCATTTT. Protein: CASSEWRGGESNQPQHF.

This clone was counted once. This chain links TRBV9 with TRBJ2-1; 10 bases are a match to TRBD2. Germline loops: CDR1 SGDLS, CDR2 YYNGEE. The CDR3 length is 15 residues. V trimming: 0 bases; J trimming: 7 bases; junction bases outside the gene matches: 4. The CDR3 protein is CASSVATSGANEQFF. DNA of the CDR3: TGTGCCAGCAGCGTAGCTACTAGCGGGGCAAATGAGCAGTTCTTC. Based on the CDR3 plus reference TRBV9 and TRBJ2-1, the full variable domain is DSGVTQTPKHLITATGQRVTLRCSPRSGDLSVYWYQQSLDQGLQFLIQYYNGEERAKGNILERFSAQQFPDLHSELNLSSLELGDSALYFCASSVATSGANEQFFGPGTRLTVL.

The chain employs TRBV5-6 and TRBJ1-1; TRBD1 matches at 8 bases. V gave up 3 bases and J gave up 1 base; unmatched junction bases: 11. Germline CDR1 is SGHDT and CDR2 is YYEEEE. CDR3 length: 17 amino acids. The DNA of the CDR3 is TGTGCCAGCAGCTCCGACAGGGGTTGGGATGGGAACACTGAAGCTTTCTTT. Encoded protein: CASSSDRGWDGNTEAFF.

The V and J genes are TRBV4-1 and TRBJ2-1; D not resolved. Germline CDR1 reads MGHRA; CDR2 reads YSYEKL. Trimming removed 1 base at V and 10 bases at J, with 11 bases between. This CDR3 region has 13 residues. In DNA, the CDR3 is TGCGCCAGCAGCCAAGCTGAAGTACTCGAGCAGTTCTTC. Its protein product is CASSQAEVLEQFF.

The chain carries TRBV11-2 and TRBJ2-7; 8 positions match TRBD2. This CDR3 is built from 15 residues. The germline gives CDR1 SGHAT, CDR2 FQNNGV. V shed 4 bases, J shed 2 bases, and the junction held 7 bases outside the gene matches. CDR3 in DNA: TGTGCCAGCAGCTCCGGGGGGGGCTTTCCCTACGAGCAGTACTTC. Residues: CASSSGGGFPYEQYF.

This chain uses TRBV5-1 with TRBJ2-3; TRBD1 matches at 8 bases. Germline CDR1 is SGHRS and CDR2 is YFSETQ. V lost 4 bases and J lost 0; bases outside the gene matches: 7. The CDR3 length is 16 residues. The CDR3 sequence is CASSIGQGHSTDTQYF. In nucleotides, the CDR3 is TGCGCCAGCAGCATAGGACAGGGCCACAGCACAGATACGCAGTATTTT.

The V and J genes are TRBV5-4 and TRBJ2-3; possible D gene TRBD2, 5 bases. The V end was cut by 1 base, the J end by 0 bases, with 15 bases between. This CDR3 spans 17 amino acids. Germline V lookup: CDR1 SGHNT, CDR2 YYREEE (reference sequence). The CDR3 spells CASSLLVKRGSTDTQYF. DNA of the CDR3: TGTGCCAGCAGCTTGCTTGTTAAACGGGGTAGCACAGATACGCAGTATTTT. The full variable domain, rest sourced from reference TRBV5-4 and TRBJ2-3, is ETGVTQSPTHLIKTRGQQVTLRCSSQSGHNTVSWYQQALGQGPQFIFQYYREEENGRGNFPPRFSGLQFPNYSSELNVNALELDDSALYLCASSLLVKRGSTDTQYFGPGTRLTVL.

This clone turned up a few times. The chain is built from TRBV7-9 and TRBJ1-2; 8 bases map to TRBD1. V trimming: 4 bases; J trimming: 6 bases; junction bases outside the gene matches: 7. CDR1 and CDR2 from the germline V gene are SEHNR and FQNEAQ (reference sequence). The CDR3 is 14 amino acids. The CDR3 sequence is CASSYLDRGNGYTF. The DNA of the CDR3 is TGTGCCAGCAGCTACCTAGACAGGGGCAATGGCTACACCTTC.

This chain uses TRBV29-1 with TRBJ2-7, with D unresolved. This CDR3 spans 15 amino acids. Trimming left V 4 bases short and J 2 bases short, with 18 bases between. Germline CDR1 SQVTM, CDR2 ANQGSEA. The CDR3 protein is CSVVAVGPATYEQYF. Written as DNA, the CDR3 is TGCAGCGTTGTGGCAGTAGGTCCCGCTACCTACGAGCAGTACTTC.

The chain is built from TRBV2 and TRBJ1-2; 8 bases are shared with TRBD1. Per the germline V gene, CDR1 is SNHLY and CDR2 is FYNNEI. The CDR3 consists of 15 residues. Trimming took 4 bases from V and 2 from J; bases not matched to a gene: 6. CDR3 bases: TGTGCCAGCAGTGGACCGGGACAGGAAAACTATGGCTACACCTTC. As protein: CASSGPGQENYGYTF.

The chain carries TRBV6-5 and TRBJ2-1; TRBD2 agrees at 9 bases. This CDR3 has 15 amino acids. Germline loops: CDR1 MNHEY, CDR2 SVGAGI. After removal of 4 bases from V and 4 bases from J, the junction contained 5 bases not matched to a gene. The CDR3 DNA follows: TGTGCCAGCAGTTCTAGCGGGACGGGATACAATGAGCAGTTCTTC. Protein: CASSSSGTGYNEQFF.

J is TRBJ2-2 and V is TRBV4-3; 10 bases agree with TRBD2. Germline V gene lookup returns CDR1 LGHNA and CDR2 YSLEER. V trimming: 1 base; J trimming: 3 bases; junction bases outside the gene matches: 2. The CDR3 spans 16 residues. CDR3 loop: CASSQVSGRDTGELFF. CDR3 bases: TGCGCCAGCAGCCAAGTCAGCGGGAGGGACACCGGGGAGCTGTTTTTT.

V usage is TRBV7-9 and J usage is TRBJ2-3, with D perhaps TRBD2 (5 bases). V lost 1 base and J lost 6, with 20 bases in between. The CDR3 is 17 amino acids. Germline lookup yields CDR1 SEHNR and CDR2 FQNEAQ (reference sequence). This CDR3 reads CASSLGPRGLKLDTQYF. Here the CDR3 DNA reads TGTGCCAGCAGCTTAGGACCCCGAGGGCTAAAGCTGGATACGCAGTATTTT. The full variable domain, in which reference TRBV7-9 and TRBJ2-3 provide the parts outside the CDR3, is DTGVSQNPRHKITKRGQNVTFRCDPISEHNRLYWYRQTLGQGPEFLTYFQNEAQLEKSRLLSDRFSAERPKGSFSTLEIQRTEQGDSAMYLCASSLGPRGLKLDTQYFGPGTRLTVL.

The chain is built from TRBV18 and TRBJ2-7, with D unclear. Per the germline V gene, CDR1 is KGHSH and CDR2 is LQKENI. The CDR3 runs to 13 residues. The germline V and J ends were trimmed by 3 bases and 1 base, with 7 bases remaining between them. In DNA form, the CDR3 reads TGTGCCAGCTCACCGACACCGTCCTACGAGCAGTACTTC. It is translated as CASSPTPSYEQYF.

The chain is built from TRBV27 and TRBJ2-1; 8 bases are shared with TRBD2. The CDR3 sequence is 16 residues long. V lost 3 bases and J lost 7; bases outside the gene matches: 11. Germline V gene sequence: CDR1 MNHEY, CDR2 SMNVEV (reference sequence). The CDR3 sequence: CASSLRAGGMLNEQFF. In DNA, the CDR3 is TGTGCCAGCAGTTTGAGGGCGGGGGGCATGTTGAATGAGCAGTTCTTC.

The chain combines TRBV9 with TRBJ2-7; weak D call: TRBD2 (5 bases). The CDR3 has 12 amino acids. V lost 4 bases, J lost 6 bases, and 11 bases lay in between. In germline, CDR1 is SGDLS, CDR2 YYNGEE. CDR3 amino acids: CASSPGVGEQYF. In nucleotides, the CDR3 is TGTGCCAGCAGCCCCGGGGTGGGCGAGCAGTACTTC.

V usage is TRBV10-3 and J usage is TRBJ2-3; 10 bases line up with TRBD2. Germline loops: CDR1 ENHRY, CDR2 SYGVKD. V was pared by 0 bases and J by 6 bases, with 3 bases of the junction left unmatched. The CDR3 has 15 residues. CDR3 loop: CAISESSGRMDTQYF. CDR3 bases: TGTGCCATCAGTGAGTCTAGCGGGAGGATGGATACGCAGTATTTT.

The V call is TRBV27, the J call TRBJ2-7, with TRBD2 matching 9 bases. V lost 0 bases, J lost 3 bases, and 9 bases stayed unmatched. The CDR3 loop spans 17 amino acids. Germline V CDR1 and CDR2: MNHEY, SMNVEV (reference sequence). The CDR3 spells CASSLSMAGGLSYEQYF. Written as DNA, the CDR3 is TGTGCCAGCAGTTTATCAATGGCGGGAGGGCTTAGCTACGAGCAGTACTTC.